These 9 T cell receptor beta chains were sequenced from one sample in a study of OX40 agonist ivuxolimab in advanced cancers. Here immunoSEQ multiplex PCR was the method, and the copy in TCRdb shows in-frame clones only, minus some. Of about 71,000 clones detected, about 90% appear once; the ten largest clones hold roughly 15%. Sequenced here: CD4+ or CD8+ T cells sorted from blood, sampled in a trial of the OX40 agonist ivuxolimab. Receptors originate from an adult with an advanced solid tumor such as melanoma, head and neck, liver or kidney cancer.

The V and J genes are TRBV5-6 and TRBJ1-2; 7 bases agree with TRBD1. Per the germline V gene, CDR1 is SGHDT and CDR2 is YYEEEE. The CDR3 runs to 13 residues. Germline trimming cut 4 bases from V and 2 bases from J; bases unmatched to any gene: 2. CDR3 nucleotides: TGTGCCAGCAGCCCGACAGGGAACTATGGCTACACCTTC. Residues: CASSPTGNYGYTF.

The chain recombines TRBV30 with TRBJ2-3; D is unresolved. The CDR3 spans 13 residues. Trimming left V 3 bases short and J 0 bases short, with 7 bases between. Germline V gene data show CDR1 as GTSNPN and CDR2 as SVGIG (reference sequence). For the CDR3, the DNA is TGTGCCTGGAGCCCACTTAGCACAGATACGCAGTATTTT. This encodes CAWSPLSTDTQYF.

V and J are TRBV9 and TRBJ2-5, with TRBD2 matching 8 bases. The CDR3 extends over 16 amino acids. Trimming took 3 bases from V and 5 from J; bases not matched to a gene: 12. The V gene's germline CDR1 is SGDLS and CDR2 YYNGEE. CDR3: CASSEGLATEMETQYF. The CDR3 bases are TGTGCCAGCAGCGAAGGACTAGCCACGGAGATGGAGACCCAGTACTTC. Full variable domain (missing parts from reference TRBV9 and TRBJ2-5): DSGVTQTPKHLITATGQRVTLRCSPRSGDLSVYWYQQSLDQGLQFLIQYYNGEERAKGNILERFSAQQFPDLHSELNLSSLELGDSALYFCASSEGLATEMETQYFGPGTRLLVL.

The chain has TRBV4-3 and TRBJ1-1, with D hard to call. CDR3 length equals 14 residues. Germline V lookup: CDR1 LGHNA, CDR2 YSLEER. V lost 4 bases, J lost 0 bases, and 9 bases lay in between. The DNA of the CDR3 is TGCGCCAGCAGCCCGGGTCCAATGAACACTGAAGCTTTCTTT. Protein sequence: CASSPGPMNTEAFF.

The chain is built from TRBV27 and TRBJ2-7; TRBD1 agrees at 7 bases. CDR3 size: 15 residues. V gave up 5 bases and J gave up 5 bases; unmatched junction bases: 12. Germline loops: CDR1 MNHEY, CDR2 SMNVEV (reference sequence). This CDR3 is CASSPPGRGNDEQYF. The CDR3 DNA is TGTGCCAGCAGTCCCCCGGGCAGGGGGAACGACGAGCAGTACTTC.

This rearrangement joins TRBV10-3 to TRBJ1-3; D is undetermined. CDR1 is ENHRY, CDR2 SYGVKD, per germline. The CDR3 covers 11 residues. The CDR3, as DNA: TGTTCAACGCGGTCTGGAAACACCATATATTTT. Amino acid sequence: CSTRSGNTIYF.

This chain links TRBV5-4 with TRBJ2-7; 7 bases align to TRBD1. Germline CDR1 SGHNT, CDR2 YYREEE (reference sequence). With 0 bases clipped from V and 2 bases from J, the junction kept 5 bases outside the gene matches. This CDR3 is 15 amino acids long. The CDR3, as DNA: TGTGCCAGCAGCTTGGACAGGGGATCTACCTACGAGCAGTACTTC. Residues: CASSLDRGSTYEQYF.

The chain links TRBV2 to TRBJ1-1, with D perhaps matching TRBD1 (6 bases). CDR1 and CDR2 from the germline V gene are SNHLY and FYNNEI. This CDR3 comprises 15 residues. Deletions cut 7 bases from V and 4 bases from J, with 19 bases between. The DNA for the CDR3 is TGTGCCAGCATGCCTCCGGAGGGGGTGTTCACTGAAGCTTTCTTT. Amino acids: CASMPPEGVFTEAFF.

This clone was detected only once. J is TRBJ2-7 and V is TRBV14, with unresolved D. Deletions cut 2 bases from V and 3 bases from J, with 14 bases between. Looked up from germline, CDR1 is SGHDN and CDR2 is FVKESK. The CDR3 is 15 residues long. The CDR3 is CASSQRPSFGYEQYF. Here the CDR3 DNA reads TGTGCCAGCAGCCAAAGACCGTCTTTTGGCTACGAGCAGTACTTC. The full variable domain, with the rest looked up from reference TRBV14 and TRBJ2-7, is EAGVTQFPSHSVIEKGQTVTLRCDPISGHDNLYWYRRVMGKEIKFLLHFVKESKQDESGMPNNRFLAERTGGTYSTLKVQPAELEDSGVYFCASSQRPSFGYEQYFGPGTRLTVT.